Below are 9 T cell receptor beta chains sequenced from a single sample in a study of regulatory T cells in long-lasting Graves disease. Time point: persistent/refractory GD, antithyroid drugs over 5 years with positive TRAb. The authors made the TCR library using RNA they extracted from PBMCs. Relying on iRepertoire HTBI primers and Arm-PCR of CDR3 regions, the team built TCR beta libraries. TCRdb fed the multiplex PCR reads into MiXCR, producing one record per CDR3 protein. The sample comprises roughly 400,000 distinct CDR3 sequences, about 20% of which are singletons, and around 21% rests with the top ten. The specimen was peripheral blood mononuclear cells (PBMCs), collected when the disease was refractory, from a patient treated with antithyroid drugs. These receptors originate from a female donor with Graves disease.

The chain employs TRBV7-2 and TRBJ1-5; 8 nucleotides line up with TRBD1. The V and J ends lost 1 base and 6 bases, in that order; junction bases with no gene match: 2. This CDR3 is built from 14 residues. Germline CDR1 SGHTA, CDR2 FQGNSA. The CDR3 protein is CASSLGQGTQPQHF. The CDR3 bases are TGTGCCAGCAGCTTAGGACAGGGGACTCAGCCCCAGCATTTT.

At least ten counts were recorded for this clonotype. The CDR3: CASSQTLNTEAFF. In DNA form, the CDR3 reads TGTGCCAGCAGCCAGACACTGAACACTGAAGCTTTCTTT. The V call is TRBV7-2, the J call TRBJ1-1; D not certain. V was trimmed by 5 bases and J by 0 bases, leaving 7 bases between them. The CDR3 is 13 residues long. Germline CDR1 reads SGHTA; CDR2 reads FQGNSA. Filled out from reference TRBV7-2 and TRBJ1-1, the complete variable domain reads GAGVSQSPSNKVTEKGKDVELRCDPISGHTALYWYRQSLGQGLEFLIYFQGNSAPDKSGLPSDRFSAERTGGSVSTLTIQRTQQEDSAVYLCASSQTLNTEAFFGQGTRLTVV.

This clonotype was seen repeatedly, ten times or more. The V call is TRBV29-1, the J call TRBJ2-7, with TRBD2 as a possible D gene (5 bases). From germline, CDR1 is SQVTM and CDR2 ANQGSEA. Trimming took 4 bases from V and 2 from J, leaving 6 bases between them. The CDR3 has 11 residues. The CDR3 loop is CSVGTAYEQYF. The CDR3 DNA is TGCAGCGTTGGGACTGCCTACGAGCAGTACTTC.

In this sample, this clonotype turned up a few times. The chain joins TRBV7-2 to TRBJ2-1; 11 bases are a match to TRBD2. The V segment lost 3 bases and the J segment 7 bases; nucleotides outside the gene matches: 5. Germline assignment: CDR1 SGHTA and CDR2 FQGNSA. The CDR3 runs to 15 residues. CDR3 loop: CASSLLAGGSNEQFF. The CDR3 bases are TGTGCCAGCAGCTTGCTAGCGGGAGGTTCTAATGAGCAGTTCTTC.

The genes are TRBV29-1 and TRBJ2-2, with D possibly being TRBD2 (5 bases). The V and J ends lost 4 bases and 4 bases respectively, with 7 bases between them. Germline V gene data show CDR1 as SQVTM and CDR2 as ANQGSEA. The CDR3 extends over 12 amino acids. DNA of the CDR3: TGCAGCGTTGTAGGGAGCACCGGGGAGCTGTTTTTT. Amino acid sequence: CSVVGSTGELFF.

The genes are TRBV9 and TRBJ2-1, with D tentatively TRBD2 (6 bases). The CDR3 spans 15 residues. V was shortened by 4 bases and J by 2 bases, with 13 bases between the two germline ends. The germline V gene encodes CDR1 SGDLS and CDR2 YYNGEE. In DNA, the CDR3 is TGTGCCAGCAGCCCCGGGAGAGCCACCTACAATGAGCAGTTCTTC. It is translated as CASSPGRATYNEQFF.

The chain links TRBV4-1 to TRBJ2-2; no clear D gene. The CDR3 consists of 13 residues. The germline V and J ends were trimmed by 1 base and 6 bases, with 6 bases remaining between them. Germline lookup yields CDR1 MGHRA and CDR2 YSYEKL. The chain's CDR3 is CASSQAFSGELFF. CDR3 DNA sequence: TGCGCCAGCAGCCAAGCCTTCTCCGGGGAGCTGTTTTTT.

This clonotype has only a few counts. The CDR3 reads CASSPELAGGLLSYEQYF. CDR3 in DNA: TGTGCCAGCTCACCAGAGCTAGCGGGAGGGCTTCTCTCCTACGAGCAGTACTTC. The gene calls are TRBV18 and TRBJ2-7; 12 nucleotides line up with TRBD2. Germline CDR1 and CDR2: KGHSH and LQKENI. This CDR3 comprises 18 residues. Trimming at V came to 2 bases and at J to 0 bases, leaving 8 bases not matched to a gene.

This clonotype was counted a few times. The junction departs from germline at one end; a sequencing error may be responsible. The V call is TRBV28, the J call TRBJ2-7; the D is unclear. The CDR3 has 13 residues. In germline, CDR1 is MDHEN, CDR2 SYDVKM. The CDR3 DNA reads as TGTGCCAGCAATTTAGGGCTGGCGCGCGAGCAGTACTTC. Its translation: CASNLGLAREQYF. Complete variable domain (other parts from reference TRBV28 and TRBJ2-7): DVKVTQSSRYLVKRTGEKVFLECVQDMDHENMFWYRQDPGLGLRLIYFSYDVKMKEKGDIPEGYSVSREKKERFSLILESASTNQTSMYLCASNLGLAREQYFGPGTRLTVT.